This TCR beta chain was captured by sequencing in a study of technical replicates of blood from a few donors. Sequencing used immunoSEQ multiplex PCR; TCRdb keeps in-frame clones, though not all of them. The repertoire holds around 100,000 clones, approximately 94% seen once, with roughly 0.31% in the top ten. CDR1 and CDR2 from the germline V gene are MNHNS and SASEGT. After removal of 6 bases from V and 1 base from J, the junction contained 1 base not matched to a gene. The CDR3 is 13 residues long. The rearrangement links TRBV6-1 to TRBJ2-7; TRBD1 agrees at 9 bases. The sequencing input was T cells isolated from PBMCs. This TCR was recovered from a human donor in good health. Written as DNA, the CDR3 is TGTGCCAGCAGGGGACAGGGATCCTACGAGCAGTACTTC. This sequence encodes CASRGQGSYEQYF.